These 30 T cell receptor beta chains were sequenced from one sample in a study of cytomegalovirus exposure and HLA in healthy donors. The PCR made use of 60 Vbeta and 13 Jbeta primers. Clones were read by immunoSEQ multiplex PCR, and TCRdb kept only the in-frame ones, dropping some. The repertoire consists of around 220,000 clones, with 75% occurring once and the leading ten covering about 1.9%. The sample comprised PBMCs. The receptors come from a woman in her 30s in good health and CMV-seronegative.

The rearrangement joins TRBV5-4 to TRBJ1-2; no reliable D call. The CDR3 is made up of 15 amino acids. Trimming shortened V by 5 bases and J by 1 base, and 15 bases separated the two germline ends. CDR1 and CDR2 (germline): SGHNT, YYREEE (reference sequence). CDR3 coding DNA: TGTGCCAGCAGAATTGGGGAGTTATTTAACTATGGCTACACCTTC. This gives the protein CASRIGELFNYGYTF. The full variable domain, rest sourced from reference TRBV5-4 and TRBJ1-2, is ETGVTQSPTHLIKTRGQQVTLRCSSQSGHNTVSWYQQALGQGPQFIFQYYREEENGRGNFPPRFSGLQFPNYSSELNVNALELDDSALYLCASRIGELFNYGYTFGSGTRLTVV.

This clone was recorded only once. The CDR3 is CASSKEDRENTIYF. The CDR3 region has the DNA TGTGCCAGCAGCAAAGAGGACAGGGAAAACACCATATATTTT. V gene TRBV21-1 combines with J gene TRBJ1-3; whether TRBD1, the table's D call, matches the DNA was not checked. TRBV21-1 is labeled a pseudogene. The CDR3 consists of 14 residues.

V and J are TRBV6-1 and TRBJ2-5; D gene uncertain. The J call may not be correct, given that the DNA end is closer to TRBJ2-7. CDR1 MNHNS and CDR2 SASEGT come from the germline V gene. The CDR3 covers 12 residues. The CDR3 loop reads CASSEPSYEQYF. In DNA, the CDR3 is TGTGCCAGCAGTGAGCCTAGTTACGAGCAGTACTTC.

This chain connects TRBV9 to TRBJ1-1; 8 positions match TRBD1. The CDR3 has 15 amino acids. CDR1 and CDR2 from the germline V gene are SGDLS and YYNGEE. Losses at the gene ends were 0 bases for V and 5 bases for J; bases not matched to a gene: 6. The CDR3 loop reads CASSVGDRGGTEAFF. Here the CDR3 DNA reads TGTGCCAGCAGCGTAGGAGACAGGGGAGGGACTGAAGCTTTCTTT.

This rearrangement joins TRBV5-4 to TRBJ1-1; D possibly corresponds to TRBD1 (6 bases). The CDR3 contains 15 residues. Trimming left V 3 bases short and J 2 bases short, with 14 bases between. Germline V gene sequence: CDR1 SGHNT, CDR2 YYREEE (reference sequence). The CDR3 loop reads CASSYYTGTNTEAFF. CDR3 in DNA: TGTGCCAGCAGCTACTACACAGGGACCAACACTGAAGCTTTCTTT. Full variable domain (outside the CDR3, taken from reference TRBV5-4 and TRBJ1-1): ETGVTQSPTHLIKTRGQQVTLRCSSQSGHNTVSWYQQALGQGPQFIFQYYREEENGRGNFPPRFSGLQFPNYSSELNVNALELDDSALYLCASSYYTGTNTEAFFGQGTRLTVV.

The CDR3 DNA reads as TGTGCCAGCAGCTTATACAGGCCGACTAGCACAGATACGCAGTATTTT. This gives the protein CASSLYRPTSTDTQYF. The V and J genes are TRBV7-9 and TRBJ2-3; D may be TRBD1 (5 bases). V was shortened by 2 bases and J by 0 bases, with 12 bases between the two germline ends. Germline assignment: CDR1 SEHNR and CDR2 FQNEAQ (reference sequence). This CDR3 is built from 16 residues. The variable domain in full, with the rest retrieved from reference TRBV7-9 and TRBJ2-3, is DTGVSQNPRHKITKRGQNVTFRCDPISEHNRLYWYRQTLGQGPEFLTYFQNEAQLEKSRLLSDRFSAERPKGSFSTLEIQRTEQGDSAMYLCASSLYRPTSTDTQYFGPGTRLTVL.

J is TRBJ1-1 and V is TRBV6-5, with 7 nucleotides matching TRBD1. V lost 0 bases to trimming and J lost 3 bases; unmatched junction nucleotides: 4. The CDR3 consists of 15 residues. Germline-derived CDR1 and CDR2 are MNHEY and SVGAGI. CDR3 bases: TGTGCCAGCAGTTACTCTACAGGGGTGGACACTGAAGCTTTCTTT. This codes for CASSYSTGVDTEAFF.

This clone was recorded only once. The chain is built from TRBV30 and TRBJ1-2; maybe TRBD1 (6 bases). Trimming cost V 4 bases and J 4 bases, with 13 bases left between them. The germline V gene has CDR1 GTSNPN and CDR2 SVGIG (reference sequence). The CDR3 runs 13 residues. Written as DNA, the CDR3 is TGTGCCTGGAACCGAGTAGGGGGCTATGGCTACACCTTC. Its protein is CAWNRVGGYGYTF.

This CDR3 reads CASSFSGDNEQFF. CDR3 coding DNA: TGTGCCAGCAGCTTCAGCGGGGACAATGAGCAGTTCTTC. The chain is built from TRBV7-9 and TRBJ2-1, with TRBD2 matching 7 bases. V dropped 3 bases and J dropped 5; count of bases not matched to a gene: 1. CDR3 length equals 13 residues. Germline values: CDR1 SEHNR, CDR2 FQNEAQ (reference sequence).

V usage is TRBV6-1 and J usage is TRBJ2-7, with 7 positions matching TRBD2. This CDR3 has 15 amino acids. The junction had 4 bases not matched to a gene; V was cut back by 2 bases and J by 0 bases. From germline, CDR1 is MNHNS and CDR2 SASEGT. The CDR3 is CASSEFTSASYEQYF. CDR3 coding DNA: TGTGCCAGCAGTGAATTTACTAGCGCCTCCTACGAGCAGTACTTC.

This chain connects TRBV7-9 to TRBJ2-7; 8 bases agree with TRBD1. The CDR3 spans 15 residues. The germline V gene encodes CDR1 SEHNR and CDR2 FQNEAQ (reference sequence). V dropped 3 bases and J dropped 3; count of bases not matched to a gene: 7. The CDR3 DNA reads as TGTGCCAGCAGCTTTAAAGATGGGACAGGCTACGAGCAGTACTTC. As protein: CASSFKDGTGYEQYF. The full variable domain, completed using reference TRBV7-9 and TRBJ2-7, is DTGVSQNPRHKITKRGQNVTFRCDPISEHNRLYWYRQTLGQGPEFLTYFQNEAQLEKSRLLSDRFSAERPKGSFSTLEIQRTEQGDSAMYLCASSFKDGTGYEQYFGPGTRLTVT.

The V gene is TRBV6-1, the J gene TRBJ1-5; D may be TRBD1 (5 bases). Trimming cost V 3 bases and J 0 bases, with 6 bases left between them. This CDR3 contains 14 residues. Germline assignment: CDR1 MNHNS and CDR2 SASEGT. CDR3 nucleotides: TGTGCCAGCAGTGATCAGGGTAGCAATCAGCCCCAGCATTTT. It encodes CASSDQGSNQPQHF.

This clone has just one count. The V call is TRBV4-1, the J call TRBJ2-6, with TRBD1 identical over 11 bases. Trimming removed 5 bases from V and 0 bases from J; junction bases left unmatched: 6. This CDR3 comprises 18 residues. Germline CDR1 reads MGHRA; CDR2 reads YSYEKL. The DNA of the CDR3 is TGCGCCAGCAGCATAACCGGGACAGGGGGCTCTGGGGCCAACGTCCTGACTTTC. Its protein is CASSITGTGGSGANVLTF.

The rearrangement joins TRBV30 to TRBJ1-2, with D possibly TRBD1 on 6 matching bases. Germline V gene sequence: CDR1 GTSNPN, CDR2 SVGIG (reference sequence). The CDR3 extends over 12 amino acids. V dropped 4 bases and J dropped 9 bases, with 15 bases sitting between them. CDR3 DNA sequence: TGTGCCTGGAATCTAGGGGGTGGAAGCTACACCTTC. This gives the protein CAWNLGGGSYTF.

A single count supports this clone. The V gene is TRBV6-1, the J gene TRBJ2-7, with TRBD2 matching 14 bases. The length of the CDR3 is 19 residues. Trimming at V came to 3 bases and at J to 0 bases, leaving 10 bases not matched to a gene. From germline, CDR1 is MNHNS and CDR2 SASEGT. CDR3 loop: CASSDGLAGGRDASYEQYF. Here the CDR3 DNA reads TGTGCCAGCAGTGATGGACTAGCGGGGGGCCGCGACGCCTCCTACGAGCAGTACTTC.

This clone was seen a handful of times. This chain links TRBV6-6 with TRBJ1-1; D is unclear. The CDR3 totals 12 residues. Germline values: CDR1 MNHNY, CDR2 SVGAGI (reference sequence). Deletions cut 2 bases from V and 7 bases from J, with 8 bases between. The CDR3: CASSYPQDEAFF. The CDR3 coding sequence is TGTGCCAGCAGTTACCCCCAGGATGAAGCTTTCTTT.

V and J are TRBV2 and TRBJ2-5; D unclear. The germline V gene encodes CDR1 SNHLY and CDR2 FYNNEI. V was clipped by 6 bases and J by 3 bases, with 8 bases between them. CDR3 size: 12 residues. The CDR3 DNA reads TGTGCCAGCAGGCAGTCCAAAGAGACCCAGTACTTC. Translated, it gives CASRQSKETQYF.

CDR3 protein: CASSRLDKGNTIYF. CDR3 coding DNA: TGTGCCAGCAGCAGACTGGACAAGGGAAACACCATATATTTT. This chain connects TRBV6-5 to TRBJ1-3, with D possibly TRBD1 on 5 matching bases. Trimming cost V 6 bases and J 4 bases, with 13 bases left between them. The germline CDR1 and CDR2 sequences are MNHEY and SVGAGI. The CDR3 sequence is 14 residues long.

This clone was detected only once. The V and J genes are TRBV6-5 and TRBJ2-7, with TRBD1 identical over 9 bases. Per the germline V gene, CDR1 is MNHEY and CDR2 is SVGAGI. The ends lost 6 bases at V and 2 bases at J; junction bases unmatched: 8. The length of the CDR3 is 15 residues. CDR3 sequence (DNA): TGTGCCAGCAGCTTATTTACAGGGGGCACCTACGAGCAGTACTTC. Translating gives CASSLFTGGTYEQYF.

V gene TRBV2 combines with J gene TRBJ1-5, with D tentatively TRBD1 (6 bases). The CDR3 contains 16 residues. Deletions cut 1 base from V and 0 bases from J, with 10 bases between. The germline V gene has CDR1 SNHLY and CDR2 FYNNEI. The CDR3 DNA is TGTGCCAGCAGTGAAGGGACAGCTTATAGCAATCAGCCCCAGCATTTT. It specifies CASSEGTAYSNQPQHF.

DNA for the CDR3: TGCGCCAGCAGCCAAATCCCGCTAGCGGGAGGAGAGACCCAGTACTTC. It codes for CASSQIPLAGGETQYF. The chain combines TRBV4-1 with TRBJ2-5, with 11 bases identical to TRBD2. This CDR3 is built from 16 residues. V lost 2 bases, J lost 4 bases, and 6 bases stayed unmatched. The germline V gene has CDR1 MGHRA and CDR2 YSYEKL.

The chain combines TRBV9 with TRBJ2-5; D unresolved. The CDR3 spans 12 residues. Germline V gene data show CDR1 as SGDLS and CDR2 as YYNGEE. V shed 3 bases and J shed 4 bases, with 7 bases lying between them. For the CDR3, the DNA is TGTGCCAGCAGCGGTTCGGGAGAGACCCAGTACTTC. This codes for CASSGSGETQYF.

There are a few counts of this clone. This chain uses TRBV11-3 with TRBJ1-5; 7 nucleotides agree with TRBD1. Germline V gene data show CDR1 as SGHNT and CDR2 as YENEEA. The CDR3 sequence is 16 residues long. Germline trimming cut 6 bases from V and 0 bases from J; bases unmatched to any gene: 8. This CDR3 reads CASSLKGAHSNQPQHF. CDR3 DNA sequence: TGTGCCAGCAGTCTCAAGGGGGCACATAGCAATCAGCCCCAGCATTTT.

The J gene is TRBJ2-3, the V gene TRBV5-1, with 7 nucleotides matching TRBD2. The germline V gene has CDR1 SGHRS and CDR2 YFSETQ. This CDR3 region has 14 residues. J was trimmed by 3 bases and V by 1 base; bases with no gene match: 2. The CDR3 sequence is CASSLTSETDTQYF. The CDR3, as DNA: TGCGCCAGCAGCTTGACTAGCGAGACAGATACGCAGTATTTT.

This chain's CDR3 is CASNPGLASTDTQYF. As DNA, the CDR3 is TGTGCCAGCAACCCCGGACTAGCGAGCACAGATACGCAGTATTTT. V is TRBV27 and J is TRBJ2-3; 9 bases are shared with TRBD2. CDR1 is MNHEY, CDR2 SMNVEV, per germline (reference sequence). J gave up 0 bases and V 7 bases, and 5 bases lay outside the gene matches. This CDR3 region has 15 residues.

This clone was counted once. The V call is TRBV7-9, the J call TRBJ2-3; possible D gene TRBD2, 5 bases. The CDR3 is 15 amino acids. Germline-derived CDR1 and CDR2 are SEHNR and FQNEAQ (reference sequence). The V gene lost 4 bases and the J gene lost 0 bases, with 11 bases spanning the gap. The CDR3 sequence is CASSSWRTSTDTQYF. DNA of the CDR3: TGTGCCAGCAGCTCGTGGCGGACTAGCACAGATACGCAGTATTTT.

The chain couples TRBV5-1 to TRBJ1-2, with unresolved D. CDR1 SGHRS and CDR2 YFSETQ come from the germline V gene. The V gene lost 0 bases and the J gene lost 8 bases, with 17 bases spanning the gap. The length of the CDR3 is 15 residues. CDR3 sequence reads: CASSLGLSPAKGYTF. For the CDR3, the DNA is TGCGCCAGCAGCTTGGGGCTCAGCCCAGCGAAGGGCTACACCTTC.

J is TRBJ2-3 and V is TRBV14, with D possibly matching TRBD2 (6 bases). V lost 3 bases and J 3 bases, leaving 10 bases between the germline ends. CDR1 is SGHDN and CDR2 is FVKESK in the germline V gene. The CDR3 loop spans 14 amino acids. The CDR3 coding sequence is TGTGCCAGCAGCCAGGAGGGGTGGACAGATACGCAGTATTTT. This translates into CASSQEGWTDTQYF.

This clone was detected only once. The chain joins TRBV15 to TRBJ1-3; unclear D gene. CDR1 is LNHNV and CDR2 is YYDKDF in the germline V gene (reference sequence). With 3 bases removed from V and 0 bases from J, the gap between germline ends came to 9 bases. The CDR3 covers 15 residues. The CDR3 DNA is TGTGCCACCAGCAGCCGCCTGAGCTCTGGAAACACCATATATTTT. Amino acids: CATSSRLSSGNTIYF.

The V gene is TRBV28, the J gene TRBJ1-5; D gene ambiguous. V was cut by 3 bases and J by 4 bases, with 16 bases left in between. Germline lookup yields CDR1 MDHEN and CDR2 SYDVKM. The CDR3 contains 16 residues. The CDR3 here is CASSFIPTGLNQPQHF. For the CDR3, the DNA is TGTGCCAGCAGTTTTATTCCGACTGGCCTGAATCAGCCCCAGCATTTT.